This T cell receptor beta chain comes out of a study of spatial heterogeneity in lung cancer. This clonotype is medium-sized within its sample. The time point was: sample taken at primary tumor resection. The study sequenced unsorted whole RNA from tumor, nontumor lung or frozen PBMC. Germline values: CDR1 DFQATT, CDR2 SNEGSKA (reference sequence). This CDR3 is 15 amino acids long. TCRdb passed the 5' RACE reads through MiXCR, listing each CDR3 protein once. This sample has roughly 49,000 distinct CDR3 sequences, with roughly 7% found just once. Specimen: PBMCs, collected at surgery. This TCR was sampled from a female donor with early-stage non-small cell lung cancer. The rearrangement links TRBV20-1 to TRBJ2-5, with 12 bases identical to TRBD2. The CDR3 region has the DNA TGCAGGGCCCTAGCGGGGGGGCCCCCCCAAGAGACCCAGTACTTC. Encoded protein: CRALAGGPPQETQYF.